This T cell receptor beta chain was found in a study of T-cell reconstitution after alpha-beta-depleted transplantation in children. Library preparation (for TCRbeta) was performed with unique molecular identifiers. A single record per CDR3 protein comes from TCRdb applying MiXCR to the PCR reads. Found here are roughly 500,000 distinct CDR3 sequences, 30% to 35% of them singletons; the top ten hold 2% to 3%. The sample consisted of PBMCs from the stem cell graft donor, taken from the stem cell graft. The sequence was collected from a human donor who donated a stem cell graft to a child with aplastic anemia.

The CDR3 region is CADNSGATDTQYF. The CDR3 DNA is TGTGCCGATAATAGCGGGGCCACAGATACGCAGTATTTT. The V gene is TRBV7-9, the J gene TRBJ2-3, with 8 bases lining up with TRBD2. The CDR3 contains 13 residues. Germline CDR1 is SEHNR and CDR2 is FQNEAQ (reference sequence). V gave up 11 bases and J gave up 2 bases; unmatched junction bases: 6.